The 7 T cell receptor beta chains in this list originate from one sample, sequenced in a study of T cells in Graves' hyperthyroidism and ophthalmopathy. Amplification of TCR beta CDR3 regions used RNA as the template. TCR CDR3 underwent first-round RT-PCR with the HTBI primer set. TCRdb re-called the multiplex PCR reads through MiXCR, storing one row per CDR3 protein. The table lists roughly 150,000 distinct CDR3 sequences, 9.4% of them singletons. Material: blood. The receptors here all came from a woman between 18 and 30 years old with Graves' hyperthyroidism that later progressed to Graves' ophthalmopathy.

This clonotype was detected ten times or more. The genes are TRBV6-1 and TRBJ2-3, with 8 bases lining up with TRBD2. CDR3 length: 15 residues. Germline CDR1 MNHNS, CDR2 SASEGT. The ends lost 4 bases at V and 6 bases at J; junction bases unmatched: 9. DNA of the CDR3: TGTGCCAGCAGTGGTAGGTTAGCGGGATCGGATACGCAGTATTTT. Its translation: CASSGRLAGSDTQYF.

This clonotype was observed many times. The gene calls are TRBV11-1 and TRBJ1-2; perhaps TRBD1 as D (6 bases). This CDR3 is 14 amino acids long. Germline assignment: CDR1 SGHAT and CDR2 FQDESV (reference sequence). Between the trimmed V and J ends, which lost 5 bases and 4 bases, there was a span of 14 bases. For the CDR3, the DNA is TGTGCCAGCAGCCGGGACATCCGGGGCTATGGCTACACCTTC. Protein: CASSRDIRGYGYTF.

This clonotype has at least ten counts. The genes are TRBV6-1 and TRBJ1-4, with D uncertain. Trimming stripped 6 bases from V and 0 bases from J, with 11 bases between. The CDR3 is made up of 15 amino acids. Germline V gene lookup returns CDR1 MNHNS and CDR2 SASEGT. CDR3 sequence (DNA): TGTGCCAGCAGCCCTAATATTGCAACTAATGAAAAACTGTTTTTT. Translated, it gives CASSPNIATNEKLFF.

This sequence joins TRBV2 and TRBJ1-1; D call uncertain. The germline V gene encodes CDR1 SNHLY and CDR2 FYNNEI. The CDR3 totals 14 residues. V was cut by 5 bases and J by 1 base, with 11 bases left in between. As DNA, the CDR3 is TGTGCCAGCAGTAGGGCGGGAGGGAACACTGAAGCTTTCTTT. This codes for CASSRAGGNTEAFF. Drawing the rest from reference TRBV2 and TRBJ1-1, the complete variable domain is EPEVTQTPSHQVTQMGQEVILRCVPISNHLYFYWYRQILGQKVEFLVSFYNNEISEKSEIFDDQFSVERPDGSNFTLKIRSTKLEDSAMYFCASSRAGGNTEAFFGQGTRLTVV.

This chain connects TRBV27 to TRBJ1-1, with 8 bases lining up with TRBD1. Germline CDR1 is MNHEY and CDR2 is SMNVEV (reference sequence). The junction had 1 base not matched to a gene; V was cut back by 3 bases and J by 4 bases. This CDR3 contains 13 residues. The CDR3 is CASSLTGATEAFF. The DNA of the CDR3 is TGTGCCAGCAGTTTGACAGGGGCCACTGAAGCTTTCTTT.

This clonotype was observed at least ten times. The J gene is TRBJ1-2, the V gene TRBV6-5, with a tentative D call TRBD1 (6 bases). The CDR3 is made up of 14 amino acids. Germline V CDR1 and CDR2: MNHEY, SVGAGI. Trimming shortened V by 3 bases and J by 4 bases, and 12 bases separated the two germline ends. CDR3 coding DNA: TGTGCCAGCAGTTATCGGGTACAGGGCTATGGCTACACCTTC. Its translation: CASSYRVQGYGYTF.

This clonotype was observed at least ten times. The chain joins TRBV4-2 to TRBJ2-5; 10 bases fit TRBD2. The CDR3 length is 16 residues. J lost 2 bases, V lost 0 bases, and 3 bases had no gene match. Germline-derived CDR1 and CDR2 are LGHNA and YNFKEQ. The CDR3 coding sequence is TGTGCCAGCAGCCAAGAAGCGGGGGGGCTACAAGAGACCCAGTACTTC. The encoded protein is CASSQEAGGLQETQYF.